This T cell receptor (beta chain) emerged from a study of CD8+CD57+ T cells in acquired aplastic anemia. Study-wide findings and caveats: Levels of CD8+ Simpson's diversity were not significantly distinct in patients versus controls. In common between the patients and the controls were approximately 28 CD8+ CDR3 sequences.

As regards this clonotype: Antigen specificity is unknown.

Sequenced patients had shown CD8+CD57+ cell expansion by flow cytometry. Blood came from patients not yet given any therapy. CDR3 size: 14 residues. V gave up 0 bases and J gave up 2 bases, with 10 bases separating them. Germline loops: CDR1 DFQATT, CDR2 SNEGSKA (reference sequence). It was genomic DNA that served as the template for profiling TCR beta VDJ and CDR3. TCRdb re-analysed the reads in MiXCR, keeping a single row per CDR3 protein. The sample yields around 50,000 distinct CDR3 sequences, 55% to 70% seen once. This clonotype was sampled from a human donor with aplastic anemia. V usage is TRBV20-1 and J usage is TRBJ1-1; tentative D call: TRBD1 (6 bases). Sequenced material: sorted CD4+, CD8+, or CD8+CD57+ T cells (not recorded which) from PBMCs. CDR3 DNA sequence: TGCAGTGCTAGAGATCAGGGGTCTAACACTGAAGCTTTCTTT. This sequence encodes CSARDQGSNTEAFF.